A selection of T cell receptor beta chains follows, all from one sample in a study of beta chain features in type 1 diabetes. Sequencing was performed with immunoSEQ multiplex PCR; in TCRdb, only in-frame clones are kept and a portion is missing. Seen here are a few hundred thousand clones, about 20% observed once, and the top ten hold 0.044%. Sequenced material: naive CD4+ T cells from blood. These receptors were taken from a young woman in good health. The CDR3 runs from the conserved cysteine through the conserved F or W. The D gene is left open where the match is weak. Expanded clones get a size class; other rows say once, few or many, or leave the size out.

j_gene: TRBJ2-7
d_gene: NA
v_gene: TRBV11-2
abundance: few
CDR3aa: CASSTYRGAGYEQYF
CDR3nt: TGTGCCAGCAGCACTTACCGCGGGGCGGGGTACGAGCAGTACTTC

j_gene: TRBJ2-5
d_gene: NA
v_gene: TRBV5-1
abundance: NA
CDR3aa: CASSLPGTKETQYF
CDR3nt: TGCGCCAGCAGCTTGCCCGGGACAAAAGAGACCCAGTACTTC

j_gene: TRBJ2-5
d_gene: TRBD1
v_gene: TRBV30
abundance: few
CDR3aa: CAWSESGGVETQYF
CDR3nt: TGTGCCTGGAGTGAGTCAGGGGGCGTAGAGACCCAGTACTTC

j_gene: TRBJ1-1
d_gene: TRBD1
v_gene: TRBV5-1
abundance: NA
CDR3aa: CASLDRVNGEAFF
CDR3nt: TGCGCCAGCCTTGACAGGGTGAATGGTGAAGCTTTCTTT

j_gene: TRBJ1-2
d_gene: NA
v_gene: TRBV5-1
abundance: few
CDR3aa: CASSLDPGQYYGYTF
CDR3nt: TGCGCCAGCAGCTTGGATCCCGGACAGTACTATGGCTACACCTTC

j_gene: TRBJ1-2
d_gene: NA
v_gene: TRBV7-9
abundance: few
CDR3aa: CASSLNSGNYGYTF
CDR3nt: TGTGCCAGCAGCTTAAATTCGGGAAACTATGGCTACACCTTC

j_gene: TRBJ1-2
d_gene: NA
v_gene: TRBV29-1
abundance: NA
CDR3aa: CSVRLTVNYGYTF
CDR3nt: TGCAGCGTTCGCCTAACAGTTAACTATGGCTACACCTTC

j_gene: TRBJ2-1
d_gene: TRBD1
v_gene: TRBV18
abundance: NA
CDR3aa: CASSPNRGQSSYNEQFF
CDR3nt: TGTGCCAGCTCACCGAACAGGGGTCAAAGCTCCTACAATGAGCAGTTCTTC

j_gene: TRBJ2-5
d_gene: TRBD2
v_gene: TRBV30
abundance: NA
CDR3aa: CAWRASGRRRETQYF
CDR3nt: TGTGCCTGGAGGGCTAGCGGGAGAAGGAGAGAGACCCAGTACTTC

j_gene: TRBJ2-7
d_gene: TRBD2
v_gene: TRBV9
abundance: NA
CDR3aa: CASSQGLVTYEQYF
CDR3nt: TGTGCCAGCAGCCAAGGACTAGTAACCTACGAGCAGTACTTC

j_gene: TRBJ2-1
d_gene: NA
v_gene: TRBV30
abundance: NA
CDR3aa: CAWSVGQGKFDEQFF
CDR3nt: TGTGCCTGGAGTGTAGGGCAGGGAAAGTTTGATGAGCAGTTCTTC

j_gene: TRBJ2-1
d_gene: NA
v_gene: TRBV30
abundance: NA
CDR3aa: CAWGGPSNEQFF
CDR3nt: TGTGCCTGGGGAGGCCCTTCCAATGAGCAGTTCTTC

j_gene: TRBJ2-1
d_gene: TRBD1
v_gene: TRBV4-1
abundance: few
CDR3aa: CASSQGPQGARDEQFF
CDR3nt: TGCGCCAGCAGCCAAGGGCCCCAGGGGGCGCGCGATGAGCAGTTCTTC